The 5 T cell receptor beta chains presented below share a single source sample, sequenced in a study of cytomegalovirus exposure and HLA in healthy donors. 13 Jbeta primers and 60 Vbeta primers were used for the PCR. Assay used: immunoSEQ multiplex PCR; TCRdb lists only in-frame clones, some missing. The sample contains around 100,000 clones, 10% of which appear only once. Sequencing input: PBMCs. The receptors derive from a man in his forties or fifties in good health and CMV-seropositive.

This clone appeared a few times. The gene calls are TRBV6-5 and TRBJ2-7, with D possibly matching TRBD2 (5 bases). Germline V gene data show CDR1 as MNHEY and CDR2 as SVGAGI. This CDR3 region has 14 residues. V lost 8 bases and J 1 base, leaving 15 bases between the germline ends. CDR3 DNA: TGTGCCAGCTCTTTGGAGGCGGATTCCTACGAGCAGTACTTC. Translated, it gives CASSLEADSYEQYF.

This sequence joins TRBV5-4 and TRBJ2-7; TRBD2 is a possible D gene (5 bases). The germline V and J ends were trimmed by 4 bases and 2 bases, with 13 bases remaining between them. The germline V gene encodes CDR1 SGHNT and CDR2 YYREEE (reference sequence). This CDR3 has 14 residues. DNA of the CDR3: TGTGCCAGCAGCACCGGACTGGCGCCCTACGAGCAGTACTTC. Its translation: CASSTGLAPYEQYF.

In this sample, this clone turned up a few times. The rearrangement links TRBV7-2 to TRBJ2-5, with 9 bases lining up with TRBD1. Germline V CDR1 and CDR2: SGHTA, FQGNSA. The CDR3 extends over 14 amino acids. V shed 4 bases, J shed 4 bases, and the junction held 4 bases outside the gene matches. This chain's CDR3 is CASSSGTGRETQYF. As DNA, the CDR3 is TGTGCCAGCAGCTCGGGGACAGGGCGAGAGACCCAGTACTTC.

Turning to this clone: The identical CDR3 is also encoded by other nucleotide sequences in the sample. The J gene is TRBJ1-1, the V gene TRBV6-5; the D is unclear. Germline CDR1 reads MNHEY; CDR2 reads SVGAGI. The CDR3 runs to 14 residues. V dropped 2 bases and J dropped 1 base, with 8 bases sitting between them. The CDR3 DNA is TGTGCCAGCAGTTACCCGGGAGGGAACACTGAAGCTTTCTTT. Translation: CASSYPGGNTEAFF.

This clone was seen only a few times. The V and J genes are TRBV6-1 and TRBJ2-7; D is perhaps TRBD1 (5 bases). Trimming removed 6 bases from V and 3 bases from J, with 6 bases in between. This CDR3 has 11 amino acids. In germline, CDR1 is MNHNS, CDR2 SASEGT. CDR3 in DNA: TGTGCCAGCAGAAGGGGCTACGAGCAGTACTTC. It is translated as CASRRGYEQYF.